Shown below are 8 T cell receptor beta chains from a single sample sequenced in a study of CD8 T cells in ankylosing spondylitis. TCRdb reprocessed the 5' RACE reads via MiXCR and lists one record per CDR3 protein. The table lists more than 150,000 distinct CDR3 sequences, roughly 13% of them singletons. Sequencing was done on a sample of blood, either unsorted or a sorted T cell fraction (not recorded which). These receptors were collected from a female donor with ankylosing spondylitis or in good health (not recorded which).

In this sample, this clonotype turned up many times. The chain employs TRBV7-9 and TRBJ1-4; the D is unclear. The CDR3 sequence is 14 residues long. The V end lost 2 bases, the J end lost 5 bases, and 9 bases lay between the germline ends. The germline CDR1 and CDR2 sequences are SEHNR and FQNEAQ (reference sequence). The CDR3 DNA follows: TGTGCCAGCAGCTTATCGGTAATCAATGAAAAACTGTTTTTT. This translates into CASSLSVINEKLFF.

This clonotype was detected ten times or more. CDR3 coding DNA: TGCGCCAGCAGCTTGCTGTCGGATCTGTGGACTGAAGCTTTCTTT. Its protein is CASSLLSDLWTEAFF. The rearrangement joins TRBV5-1 to TRBJ1-1, with unresolved D. The V end lost 1 base, the J end lost 5 bases, and 15 bases lay between the germline ends. This CDR3 is built from 15 residues. Per the germline V gene, CDR1 is SGHRS and CDR2 is YFSETQ.

Remarks on this clonotype: Germline and junction disagree at one end, which may indicate a read error. The chain carries TRBV7-9 and TRBJ1-6; D unresolved. CDR3 length: 14 amino acids. The germline CDR1 and CDR2 sequences are SEHNR and FQNEAQ (reference sequence). CDR3 sequence reads: CTSSQTLYNSPLHF. The DNA of the CDR3 is TGTACCAGCAGCCAGACACTCTATAATTCACCCCTCCACTTT.

In regard to this clonotype: A junction end diverges from the germline sequence, so it may reflect a read error. The gene calls are TRBV3-1 and TRBJ1-3; D ambiguous. Per the germline V gene, CDR1 is LGHDT and CDR2 is YNNKEL (reference sequence). The CDR3 contains 17 residues. The CDR3 bases are TGTGCCGGCAGCCAAGATCACCGGGTTATCTCTGGAAACACCATATATTTT. Its protein is CAGSQDHRVISGNTIYF.

This clonotype has a single count. The gene calls are TRBV12-3 or TRBV12-4 and TRBJ1-2, with a possible D match to TRBD1 (5 bases). V dropped 5 bases and J dropped 7 bases, with 26 bases sitting between them. CDR3 length: 17 amino acids. The CDR3 is CASSLGGSKVSMGGYTF. The CDR3 DNA reads TGTGCCAGCAGTCTTGGGGGGTCAAAGGTTTCAATGGGTGGCTACACCTTC.

This chain uses TRBV24-1 with TRBJ1-2, with D possibly being TRBD1 (5 bases). V shed 5 bases and J shed 4 bases, with 10 bases lying between them. The CDR3 spans 13 residues. The germline gives CDR1 KGHDR, CDR2 SFDVKD. The CDR3 sequence is CATSAAGTYGYTF. In nucleotides, the CDR3 is TGTGCCACCAGTGCCGCCGGGACCTATGGCTACACCTTC.

A word on this clonotype: A much larger clone differs by one base, so this may be a read error. The chain has TRBV5-1 and TRBJ2-1; TRBD1 matches at 8 bases. The V gene's germline CDR1 is SGHRS and CDR2 YFSETQ. The CDR3 is 15 amino acids. CDR3 in amino acids: CTSSSGTGLYNEQFF. The CDR3 DNA reads TGCACCAGCAGCTCCGGGACAGGTCTCTACAATGAGCAGTTCTTC.

This clonotype was seen repeatedly, ten times or more. The chain couples TRBV6-2 or TRBV6-3 to TRBJ1-5; no clear D gene. From germline, CDR1 is MNHEY and CDR2 SVGEGT. The CDR3 runs to 15 residues. V was pared by 5 bases and J by 6 bases, with 17 bases between. The CDR3 here is CASSRSSGMSQPQHF. CDR3 nucleotides: TGTGCCAGCAGTAGGAGCAGTGGGATGAGTCAGCCCCAGCATTTT.